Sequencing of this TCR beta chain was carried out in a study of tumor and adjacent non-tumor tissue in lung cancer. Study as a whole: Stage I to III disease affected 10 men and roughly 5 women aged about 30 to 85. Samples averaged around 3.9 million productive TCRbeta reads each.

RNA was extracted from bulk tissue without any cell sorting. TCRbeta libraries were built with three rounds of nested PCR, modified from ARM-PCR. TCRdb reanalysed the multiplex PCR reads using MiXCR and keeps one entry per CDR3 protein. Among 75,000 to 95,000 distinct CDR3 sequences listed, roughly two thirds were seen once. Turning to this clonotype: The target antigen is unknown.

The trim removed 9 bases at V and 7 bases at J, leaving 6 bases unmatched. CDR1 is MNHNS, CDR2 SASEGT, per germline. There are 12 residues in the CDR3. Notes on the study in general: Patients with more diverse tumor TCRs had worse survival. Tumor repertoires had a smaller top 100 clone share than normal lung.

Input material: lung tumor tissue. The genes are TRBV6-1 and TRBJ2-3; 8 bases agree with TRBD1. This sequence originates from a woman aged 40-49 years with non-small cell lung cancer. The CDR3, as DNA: TGTGCCAGTAGCTGGGACAGGAATACGCAGTATTTT. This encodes CASSWDRNTQYF.